Listed below are T cell receptor beta chains from one sample, sequenced in a study of identical twins. TCRdb analysed the 5' RACE reads with MiXCR anew, one entry per CDR3 protein. The profile covers roughly 690,000 distinct CDR3 sequences, with 5.5% to 7.5% appearing a single time and approximately 2% taken by the ten largest. The material sequenced was naive T cells sorted from blood. These receptors all stem from a man younger than 35 in good health. The CDR3 runs from the conserved cysteine through the conserved F or W. D genes are given only for firm matches. The size of a clone is reported for some rows only, either as once, few or many, or as a class for expanded clones.

TRBJ2-5	NA	TRBV28	TRBD1	CASSTGQTFQETQYF	TGTGCCAGCAGTACGGGACAGACTTTTCAAGAGACCCAGTACTTC
TRBJ2-1	few	TRBV2	TRBD2	CARTSVYNEQFF	TGTGCCAGGACTAGCGTCTACAATGAGCAGTTCTTC
TRBJ2-6	few	TRBV19	NA	CASSVISAGIGGANVLTF	TGTGCCAGTAGTGTCATATCCGCAGGGATCGGTGGGGCCAACGTCCTGACTTTC
TRBJ2-7	NA	TRBV12-3/TRBV12-4	TRBD2	CASSSTSGRPYEQYF	TGTGCCAGCAGTTCGACTAGCGGGAGGCCCTACGAGCAGTACTTC
TRBJ1-4	many	TRBV7-9	NA	CASSFPGRGREKLFF	TGTGCCAGCAGCTTTCCGGGCCGAGGGAGGGAAAAACTGTTTTTT
TRBJ2-4	NA	TRBV27	NA	CASSPRHVKNIQYF	TGTGCCAGCAGCCCGCGGCACGTCAAAAACATTCAGTACTTC
TRBJ2-1	many	TRBV29-1	NA	CSVIVGSYNEQFF	TGCAGCGTTATCGTGGGATCCTACAATGAGCAGTTCTTC
TRBJ1-1	few	TRBV18	NA	CASSFMTFQNTEAFF	TGTGCCAGCTCATTCATGACCTTCCAGAACACTGAAGCTTTCTTT
TRBJ2-7	many	TRBV16	TRBD1	CASSQSGTGLSYEQYF	TGTGCCAGCAGCCAGTCCGGGACAGGACTCTCCTACGAGCAGTACTTC
TRBJ2-3	NA	TRBV11-2	TRBD1	CASRRQGAVSTDTQYF	TGTGCCAGCAGACGCCAGGGGGCGGTCAGCACAGATACGCAGTATTTT
TRBJ2-7	NA	TRBV7-8	NA	CASSSDVEQYF	TGTGCCAGCAGCTCGGACGTCGAGCAGTACTTC
TRBJ1-6	many	TRBV4-1	NA	CASSQRQYNSPLHF	TGCGCCAGCAGCCAACGGCAGTACAATTCACCCCTCCACTTT
TRBJ1-6	NA	TRBV10-2	NA	CASSEGRAHSPLHF	TGCGCCAGCAGTGAAGGCAGGGCCCATTCACCCCTCCACTTT
TRBJ2-7	NA	TRBV4-2	TRBD2	CASSPGLAGEAGWDEQYF	TGTGCCAGCAGCCCCGGGCTAGCGGGAGAGGCTGGGTGGGACGAGCAGTACTTC
TRBJ2-1	few	TRBV19	NA	CASSVLRGPTYNEQFF	TGTGCCAGTAGTGTCCTTCGCGGGCCCACCTACAATGAGCAGTTCTTC
TRBJ1-1	NA	TRBV5-1	NA	CASRLSLMDYTEAFF	TGCGCCAGCAGATTATCACTTATGGATTACACTGAAGCTTTCTTT
TRBJ2-2	few	TRBV7-9	NA	CASRTSGRIGTGELFF	TGTGCCAGCAGGACGTCGGGGCGGATTGGCACCGGGGAGCTGTTTTTT
TRBJ1-5	few	TRBV2	NA	CASKPEGIDNQPQHF	TGTGCCAGCAAACCCGAAGGAATCGATAATCAGCCCCAGCATTTT
TRBJ2-3	many	TRBV20-1	NA	CSVKVDTQYF	TGCAGTGTAAAGGTGGATACGCAGTATTTT
TRBJ2-1	NA	TRBV20-1	TRBD2	CSASRSGRFYNEQFF	TGCAGTGCTTCTCGAAGCGGGAGGTTTTACAATGAGCAGTTCTTC
TRBJ2-5	NA	TRBV5-1	TRBD2	CASSEGLAGAYQETQYF	TGCGCCAGCAGCGAGGGACTAGCGGGGGCGTACCAAGAGACCCAGTACTTC
TRBJ2-1	many	TRBV10-1	NA	CASRPPQTSSQFF	TGCGCCAGCAGGCCCCCCCAGACTAGTTCTCAGTTCTTC
TRBJ2-5	many	TRBV28	NA	CATAGLETLIQETQYF	TGTGCCACAGCAGGATTGGAGACCTTGATTCAAGAGACCCAGTACTTC
TRBJ2-5	NA	TRBV24-1	NA	CATSDPGRGAAETQYF	TGTGCCACCAGTGACCCGGGACGGGGCGCGGCAGAGACCCAGTACTTC
TRBJ2-5	NA	TRBV5-1	NA	CASRDTETQYF	TGCGCCAGCCGTGACACGGAGACCCAGTACTTC
TRBJ2-5	NA	TRBV18	NA	CASSPPFGTSEETQYF	TGTGCCAGCTCACCCCCCTTCGGGACTTCCGAAGAGACCCAGTACTTC
TRBJ2-2	NA	TRBV2	NA	CASRLLGELFF	TGTGCCAGCAGGCTCCTCGGGGAGCTGTTTTTT
TRBJ2-7	many	TRBV7-6	TRBD2	CASSSGLAEYYEQYF	TGTGCCAGCAGCTCCGGACTAGCGGAGTACTACGAGCAGTACTTC
TRBJ2-1	NA	TRBV18	NA	CASSRGRSANEQFF	TGTGCCAGCTCCCGCGGGCGGAGCGCGAATGAGCAGTTCTTC